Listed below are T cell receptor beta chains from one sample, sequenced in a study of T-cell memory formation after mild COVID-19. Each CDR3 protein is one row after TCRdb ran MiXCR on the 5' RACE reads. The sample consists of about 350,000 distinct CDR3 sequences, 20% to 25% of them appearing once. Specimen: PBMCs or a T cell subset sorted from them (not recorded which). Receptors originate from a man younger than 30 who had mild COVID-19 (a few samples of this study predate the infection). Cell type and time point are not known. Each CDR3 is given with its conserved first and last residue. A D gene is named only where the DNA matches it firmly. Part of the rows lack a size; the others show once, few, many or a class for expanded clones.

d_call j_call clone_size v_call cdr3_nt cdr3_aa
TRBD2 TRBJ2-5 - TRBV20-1 TGCAGTGCGTGGCGAGCGGGGAACCAAGAGACCCAGTACTTC CSAWRAGNQETQYF
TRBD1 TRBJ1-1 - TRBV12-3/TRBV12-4 TGTGCCAGCAGTCCAACGCACAGGGGAACAGGCACTGAAGCTTTCTTT CASSPTHRGTGTEAFF
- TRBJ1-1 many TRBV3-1 TGTGCCAGCAGCCAAGGATCTCCTCCCTGGGGTAACACTGAAGCTTTCTTT CASSQGSPPWGNTEAFF
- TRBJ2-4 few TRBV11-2 TGTGCCAGCAGCTTATCCCCGGGGGCGGCAGGGGTAGCCAAAAACATTCAGTACTTC CASSLSPGAAGVAKNIQYF
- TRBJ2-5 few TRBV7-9 TGTGCCAGCAGCGCCCGGGAGAGGCTCGGAGAGACCCAGTACTTC CASSARERLGETQYF
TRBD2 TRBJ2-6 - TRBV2 TGTGCCAGCAGTACTAGCGGGGGGGGTTCTGGGGCCAACGTCCTGACTTTC CASSTSGGGSGANVLTF
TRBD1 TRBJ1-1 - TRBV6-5 TGTGCCAGCAATGACAGGGCCGGGGCTGAAGCTTTCTTT CASNDRAGAEAFF
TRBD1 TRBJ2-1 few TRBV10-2 TGCGCCAGCAGCGGACAGGGCTTTGGTGAGCAGTTCTTC CASSGQGFGEQFF
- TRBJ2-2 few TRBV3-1 TGTGCCAGCAGCCCCCAGGTTAACACCGGGGAGCTGTTTTTT CASSPQVNTGELFF
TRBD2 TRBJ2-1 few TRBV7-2 TGTGCCAGCGGACTAGGGCCAGCGGGGGTCAGCTCCTACAATGAGCAGTTCTTC CASGLGPAGVSSYNEQFF